This T cell receptor (beta chain) was found in a study of cytomegalovirus exposure and HLA in healthy donors. Here immunoSEQ multiplex PCR was the method, and the copy in TCRdb shows in-frame clones only, minus some. Here the sample spans about 110,000 clones, roughly nine tenths being singletons. The donors were part of the validation cohort of some 120 subjects. That cohort was separate from the first cohort, which comprised about 730 subjects. This clone has a single count. Sequencing used PBMCs. The clonotype comes from a young woman in good health and CMV-seropositive.

The CDR3 protein is CASSQGDSSNYGYTF. CDR3 DNA: TGCGCCAGCAGTCAGGGGGACAGTTCTAACTATGGCTACACCTTC. The chain recombines TRBV23-1 with TRBJ1-2, with 7 bases fitting TRBD1. TRBV23-1 is given ORF status, its function remaining uncertain. J gave up 0 bases and V 3 bases, and 4 bases lay outside the gene matches. The CDR3 runs 15 residues.